These 7 T cell receptor beta chains originate from one sample sequenced in a study of T cells in Graves' hyperthyroidism and ophthalmopathy. RNA transcripts served as the template for amplifying TCR beta CDR3 regions. The study used the HTBI primer set for a first-round RT-PCR of the TCR CDR3. TCRdb reanalysed the multiplex PCR reads using MiXCR and keeps one entry per CDR3 protein. Seen here are around 200,000 distinct CDR3 sequences, approximately 15% observed once, and the top ten hold roughly 28%. The sample taken for sequencing was blood. The receptors were sampled from a woman aged 45-65 years with Graves' hyperthyroidism.

Notes on this clonotype: A much larger clone is a single base away; this may be a read error. Here the CDR3 reads CASSLWLAGGLNGQFF. CDR3 DNA sequence: TGTGCCAGCAGCTTATGGCTAGCGGGGGGGCTTAATGGGCAGTTCTTC. The chain employs TRBV7-3 and TRBJ2-1, with 12 bases fitting TRBD2. Germline CDR1 and CDR2: SGHTA and FQGTGA. CDR3 size: 16 residues.

This clonotype was picked up many times. The chain recombines TRBV9 with TRBJ1-1; D is undetermined. The V end was cut by 3 bases, the J end by 0 bases, with 6 bases between. The length of the CDR3 is 13 residues. Looked up from germline, CDR1 is SGDLS and CDR2 is YYNGEE. In DNA form, the CDR3 reads TGTGCCAGCAGCGCAGAGATGAACACTGAAGCTTTCTTT. Translation gives CASSAEMNTEAFF.

This clonotype was recorded many times. V is TRBV7-9 and J is TRBJ2-3, with D uncertain. Germline CDR1 reads SEHNR; CDR2 reads FQNEAQ (reference sequence). Trimming left V 5 bases short and J 0 bases short, with 9 bases between. This CDR3 comprises 14 residues. This CDR3 is CASSPVTSTDTQYF. CDR3 DNA: TGTGCCAGCAGCCCAGTGACTAGCACAGATACGCAGTATTTT.

The table lists this clonotype with many counts. One junction end does not reproduce the germline sequence, and a read error may be involved. V and J are TRBV18 and TRBJ2-7; TRBD1 matches at 7 bases. The CDR3 spans 13 residues. Germline assignment: CDR1 KGHSH and CDR2 LQKENI. CDR3 region: CASSPTGSYEQYF. Written as DNA, the CDR3 is TGCGCCAGCAGCCCGACAGGGTCCTACGAGCAGTACTTC.

This clonotype was observed many times. This chain joins TRBV29-1 and TRBJ1-4, with D perhaps matching TRBD1 (5 bases). Germline values: CDR1 SQVTM, CDR2 ANQGSEA. V was shortened by 8 bases and J by 7 bases, with 14 bases between the two germline ends. This CDR3 has 12 residues. CDR3 nucleotides: TGCAGCTTTACAGGCCACCTTGAAAAACTGTTTTTT. Its protein is CSFTGHLEKLFF.

This clonotype has at least ten counts. V is TRBV27 and J is TRBJ1-4; 8 bases line up with TRBD1. The germline gives CDR1 MNHEY, CDR2 SMNVEV (reference sequence). Trimming at V came to 6 bases and at J to 8 bases, leaving 14 bases not matched to a gene. CDR3 length: 16 residues. CDR3 sequence reads: CASRGLQGAPGEKLFF. CDR3 nucleotides: TGTGCCAGCAGGGGGCTCCAGGGGGCCCCGGGGGAAAAACTGTTTTTT.

This clonotype was seen ten or more times. The rearrangement links TRBV11-2 to TRBJ1-5; TRBD1 aligns across 10 bases. Germline loops: CDR1 SGHAT, CDR2 FQNNGV. J was trimmed by 3 bases and V by 3 bases; bases with no gene match: 5. The length of the CDR3 is 16 residues. CDR3 in DNA: TGTGCCAGCAGCTTGACCGGGACAGGGGTCAATCAGCCCCAGCATTTT. It is translated as CASSLTGTGVNQPQHF.